This T cell receptor (beta chain) was captured in a study of blood T cell repertoires in COVID-19 (TCRdb year 2020). For the study in its entirety: The collaborator samples originated in the United States, Italy and Spain and spanned the acute and convalescent phases of COVID-19. The samples were drawn from the first 160 participants of the ongoing ImmuneRACE study and from more than 1,000 subjects provided by 6 global collaborators. The repertoires were released in a freely available public database intended as a resource for research on the immune response to SARS-CoV-2. Where available, HLA class I and class II types were taken from metadata supplied by the sample provider and were not determined by assay-based typing. The dataset comprised deeply sampled blood TCRbeta repertoires from subjects exposed to, actively infected with, or recovered from COVID-19. The prospective study material was composed of cDNA or gDNA derived from T cells, B-cell-depleted T cells, or PBMCs. Nearly every sample came with metadata listing a de-identified subject ID, COVID-19 status, age in years and sex.

V ends up 4 bases short and J 2 bases short, with an unmatched junction base count of 5. CDR1 and CDR2 (SEHNR, FQNEAQ) derive from the germline V gene (reference sequence). The CDR3 holds 16 amino acids from the cysteine to the phenylalanine. This entry keeps only the CDR3 DNA: 48 bases, framed from base 1. TCRbeta CDR3 regions were amplified from genomic DNA using the immunoSEQ Assay, a bias-controlled multiplex PCR. The authors' pipeline ran thus. The number of nucleated cells in each sample was estimated from the amplification of reference gene primers within the assay. To quantify the absolute abundance of each unique TCRbeta CDR3 rearrangement, sequence reads were collapsed and filtered. Productive Simpson clonality was computed per sample as the square root of Simpson's diversity index over productive rearrangements. What TCRdb holds here is the immuneACCESS table cut down to in-frame rearrangements. Part of the clones is not present; checked against another copy, under half of the missing clones reflect an unresolved V gene, and the others are unexplained. V and J calls and clone size are copied from that table; D and trimming were computed from the DNA. The sample data list 120,000 or so clones, and over 80% of these were observed just once. Approximately 12% of the sample is taken by the ten largest.

What the work shows at the level of the full study, not this receptor alone: How much clinical and demographic metadata was included differed by source and by participant, and the metadata was provided uncurated.

Worth noting for this clone: Its antigen has not been determined. Per-base quality was not reported, and no clone a single base away is much larger than it.

Each collaborating institution followed its own protocols to collect whole blood in K2EDTA tubes. For TCRbeta analysis, collaborator samples were shipped as frozen whole blood, as isolated PBMCs, or as DNA extracted from either sample type. The TCR comes from a man aged 55 to 69 with acute or convalescent COVID-19. Sample: peripheral blood. Recombination joined TRBV7-9 with TRBJ2-7; the junction holds 13 bases that match TRBD2. The CDR3 protein is CASSWGTSGITYEQYF. The nucleotide sequence reads as follows: TGTGCCAGCAGCTGGGGGACTAGCGGGATCACCTACGAGCAGTACTTC.